These T cell receptor beta chains were read from a single sample in a study of T cells in localized non-small cell lung cancer. TCRdb keeps only in-frame clones here, not all; method: immunoSEQ multiplex PCR. The table has about 72,000 clones, around four fifths seen once; the top ten hold 13%. The specimen was peripheral blood, collected before any cancer treatment. These receptors all stem from a female donor aged 60 or older with stage I lung adenocarcinoma. The CDR3 runs from the conserved cysteine through the conserved F or W. The order of the fields is D gene, J gene, V gene, clone size, CDR3 protein, CDR3 DNA. D genes are given only for firm matches. Size values are once, few and many counts, or a class for expanded clones, and some rows have none.

d_gene: TRBD2; j_gene: TRBJ2-7; v_gene: TRBV11-3; abundance: NA; CDR3aa: CASSLADRERRLAVPYEQYF; CDR3nt: TGTGCCAGCAGCTTAGCAGACAGGGAAAGGAGACTAGCGGTACCTTACGAGCAGTACTTC
d_gene: NA; j_gene: TRBJ1-2; v_gene: TRBV6-1; abundance: NA; CDR3aa: CASSVNRESTGYTF; CDR3nt: TGTGCCAGCAGTGTGAACAGGGAGTCGACTGGCTACACCTTC
d_gene: NA; j_gene: TRBJ1-1; v_gene: TRBV6-5; abundance: few; CDR3aa: CASSGTKNTEAFF; CDR3nt: TGTGCCAGCAGCGGAACTAAGAACACTGAAGCTTTCTTT
d_gene: NA; j_gene: TRBJ2-2; v_gene: TRBV7-2; abundance: NA; CDR3aa: CASSLRWTGELFF; CDR3nt: TGTGCCAGCAGCTTAAGGTGGACCGGGGAGCTGTTTTTT
d_gene: TRBD2; j_gene: TRBJ2-1; v_gene: TRBV9; abundance: NA; CDR3aa: CASSLGLAGVGEQFF; CDR3nt: TGTGCCAGCAGCTTGGGACTAGCGGGAGTGGGTGAGCAGTTCTTC
d_gene: TRBD1; j_gene: TRBJ2-7; v_gene: TRBV6-6; abundance: few; CDR3aa: CASSYRQGQGYEQYF; CDR3nt: TGTGCCAGCAGTTATAGGCAGGGACAGGGGTACGAGCAGTACTTC
d_gene: NA; j_gene: TRBJ2-1; v_gene: TRBV4-1; abundance: NA; CDR3aa: CASSQAPTGLRGEQFF; CDR3nt: TGCGCCAGCAGCCAAGCACCCACAGGGTTACGCGGTGAGCAGTTCTTC
d_gene: TRBD2; j_gene: TRBJ2-3; v_gene: TRBV11-2; abundance: NA; CDR3aa: CASSWLAGGKDTQYF; CDR3nt: TGTGCCAGCAGCTGGCTAGCGGGAGGCAAAGATACGCAGTATTTT
d_gene: NA; j_gene: TRBJ2-5; v_gene: TRBV11-3; abundance: NA; CDR3aa: CASSLGSPGAIETQYF; CDR3nt: TGTGCCAGCAGCTTAGGATCCCCTGGGGCGATCGAGACCCAGTACTTC
d_gene: NA; j_gene: TRBJ2-7; v_gene: TRBV2; abundance: NA; CDR3aa: CASTRDTTYEQYF; CDR3nt: TGTGCCAGCACCCGGGACACCACCTACGAGCAGTACTTC
d_gene: NA; j_gene: TRBJ1-2; v_gene: TRBV20-1; abundance: once; CDR3aa: CSADYGYTF; CDR3nt: TGCAGTGCCGACTATGGCTACACCTTC
d_gene: NA; j_gene: TRBJ1-2; v_gene: TRBV6-6; abundance: NA; CDR3aa: CASSIGDYGYTF; CDR3nt: TGTGCCAGCAGTATAGGGGACTATGGCTACACCTTC
d_gene: TRBD1; j_gene: TRBJ1-1; v_gene: TRBV5-1; abundance: few; CDR3aa: CASSFGQGEAFF; CDR3nt: TGCGCCAGCAGCTTTGGACAGGGAGAAGCTTTCTTT
d_gene: NA; j_gene: TRBJ1-2; v_gene: TRBV11-2; abundance: NA; CDR3aa: CASSLAWGGRANYGYTF; CDR3nt: TGTGCCAGCAGCTTAGCCTGGGGGGGTCGTGCTAACTATGGCTACACCTTC
d_gene: NA; j_gene: TRBJ2-1; v_gene: TRBV20-1; abundance: NA; CDR3aa: CSAALLDEQFF; CDR3nt: TGCAGCGCGGCTCTGTTGGATGAGCAGTTCTTC
d_gene: NA; j_gene: TRBJ2-7; v_gene: TRBV7-4; abundance: NA; CDR3aa: CANSPRVHGGYEQYF; CDR3nt: TGTGCCAACTCCCCCCGGGTTCACGGGGGCTACGAGCAGTACTTC
d_gene: TRBD2; j_gene: TRBJ2-3; v_gene: TRBV4-1; abundance: NA; CDR3aa: CASSQGTLPRRGESTDTQYF; CDR3nt: TGCGCCAGCAGCCAAGGAACCCTCCCGCGGCGGGGGGAAAGCACAGATACGCAGTATTTT